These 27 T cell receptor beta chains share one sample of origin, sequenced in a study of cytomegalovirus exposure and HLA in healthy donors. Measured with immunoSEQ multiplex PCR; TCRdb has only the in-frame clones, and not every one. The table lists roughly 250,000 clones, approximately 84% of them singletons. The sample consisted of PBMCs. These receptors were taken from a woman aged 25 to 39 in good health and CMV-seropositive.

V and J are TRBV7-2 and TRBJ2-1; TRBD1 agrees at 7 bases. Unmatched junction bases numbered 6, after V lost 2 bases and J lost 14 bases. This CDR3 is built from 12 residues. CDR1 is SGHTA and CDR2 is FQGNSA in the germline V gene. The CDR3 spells CASSLPGQPKFF. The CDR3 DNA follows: TGTGCCAGCAGCTTACCGGGACAGCCGAAGTTCTTC.

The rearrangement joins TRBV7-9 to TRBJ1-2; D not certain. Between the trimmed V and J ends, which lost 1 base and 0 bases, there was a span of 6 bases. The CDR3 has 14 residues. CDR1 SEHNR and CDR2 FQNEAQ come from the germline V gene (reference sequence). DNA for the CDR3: TGTGCCAGCAGCTTAGTAGATGCTAACTATGGCTACACCTTC. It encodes CASSLVDANYGYTF. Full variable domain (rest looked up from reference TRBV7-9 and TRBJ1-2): DTGVSQNPRHKITKRGQNVTFRCDPISEHNRLYWYRQTLGQGPEFLTYFQNEAQLEKSRLLSDRFSAERPKGSFSTLEIQRTEQGDSAMYLCASSLVDANYGYTFGSGTRLTVV.

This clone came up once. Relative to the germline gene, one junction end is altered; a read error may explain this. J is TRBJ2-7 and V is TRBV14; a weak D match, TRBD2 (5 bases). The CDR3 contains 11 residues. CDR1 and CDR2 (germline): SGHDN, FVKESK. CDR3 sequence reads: CASSHRSRRDF. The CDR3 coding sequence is TGTGCCAGCAGCCATCGCAGCCGGCGGGACTTC.

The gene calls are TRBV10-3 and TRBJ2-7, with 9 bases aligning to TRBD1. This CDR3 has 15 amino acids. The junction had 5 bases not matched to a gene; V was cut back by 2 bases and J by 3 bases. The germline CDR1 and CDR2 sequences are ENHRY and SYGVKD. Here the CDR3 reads CAISEGTGLNYEQYF. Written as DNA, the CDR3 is TGTGCCATCAGTGAGGGGACAGGGCTTAACTACGAGCAGTACTTC.

CDR3 in amino acids: CASSLGREGTGGFGYTF. The CDR3, as DNA: TGTGCCAGCAGCTTAGGAAGGGAAGGGACAGGGGGATTTGGCTACACCTTC. The chain recombines TRBV11-2 with TRBJ1-2; TRBD1 matches at 11 bases. This CDR3 has 17 residues. Unmatched junction bases numbered 11, after V lost 1 base and J lost 7 bases. Per the germline V gene, CDR1 is SGHAT and CDR2 is FQNNGV.

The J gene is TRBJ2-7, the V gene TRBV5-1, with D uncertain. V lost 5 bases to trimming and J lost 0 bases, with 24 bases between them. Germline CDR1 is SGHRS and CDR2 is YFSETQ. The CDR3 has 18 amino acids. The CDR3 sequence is CASSFRLSAAESSYEQYF. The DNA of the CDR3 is TGCGCCAGCAGTTTCCGGCTTTCGGCGGCGGAGAGCTCCTACGAGCAGTACTTC.

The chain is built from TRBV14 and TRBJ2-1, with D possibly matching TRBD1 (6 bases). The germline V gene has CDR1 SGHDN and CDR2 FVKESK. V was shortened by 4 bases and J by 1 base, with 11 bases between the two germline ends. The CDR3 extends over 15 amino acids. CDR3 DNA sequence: TGTGCCAGCAGCCGGGACATCGGATCCTACAATGAGCAGTTCTTC. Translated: CASSRDIGSYNEQFF.

CDR3 amino acids: CASTVGGAPPGETQYF. In DNA, the CDR3 is TGTGCCAGCACCGTAGGAGGGGCCCCCCCGGGAGAGACCCAGTACTTC. This chain connects TRBV28 to TRBJ2-5, with D tentatively TRBD2 (6 bases). This CDR3 has 16 residues. Germline values: CDR1 MDHEN, CDR2 SYDVKM. The V end lost 7 bases, the J end lost 4 bases, and 22 bases lay between the germline ends. The full variable domain, its missing parts supplied by reference TRBV28 and TRBJ2-5, is DVKVTQSSRYLVKRTGEKVFLECVQDMDHENMFWYRQDPGLGLRLIYFSYDVKMKEKGDIPEGYSVSREKKERFSLILESASTNQTSMYLCASTVGGAPPGETQYFGPGTRLLVL.

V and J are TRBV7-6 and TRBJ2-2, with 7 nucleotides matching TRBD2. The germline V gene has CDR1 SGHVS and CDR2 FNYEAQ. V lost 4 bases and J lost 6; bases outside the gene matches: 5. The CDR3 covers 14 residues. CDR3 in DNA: TGTGCCAGCAGCTCGACTAGCCGGGCCGGGGAGCTGTTTTTT. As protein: CASSSTSRAGELFF.

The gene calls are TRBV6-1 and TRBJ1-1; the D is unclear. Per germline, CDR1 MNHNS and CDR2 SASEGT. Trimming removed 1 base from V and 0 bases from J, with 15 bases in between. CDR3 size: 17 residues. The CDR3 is CASSEDGLVALNTEAFF. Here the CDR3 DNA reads TGTGCCAGCAGTGAAGACGGGCTGGTAGCGTTGAACACTGAAGCTTTCTTT.

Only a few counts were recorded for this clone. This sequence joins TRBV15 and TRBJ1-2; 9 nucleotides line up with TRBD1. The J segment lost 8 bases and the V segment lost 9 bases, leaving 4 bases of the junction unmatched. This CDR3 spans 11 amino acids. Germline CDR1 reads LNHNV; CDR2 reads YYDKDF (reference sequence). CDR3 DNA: TGTGCCACAGGGACAGGGTACGGCTACACCTTC. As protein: CATGTGYGYTF.

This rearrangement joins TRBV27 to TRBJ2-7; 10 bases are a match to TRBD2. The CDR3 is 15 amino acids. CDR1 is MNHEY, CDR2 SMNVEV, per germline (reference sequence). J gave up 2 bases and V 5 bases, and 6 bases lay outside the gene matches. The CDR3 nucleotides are TGTGCCAGCAGTGACGGGACTAGCGATGCCTACGAGCAGTACTTC. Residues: CASSDGTSDAYEQYF.

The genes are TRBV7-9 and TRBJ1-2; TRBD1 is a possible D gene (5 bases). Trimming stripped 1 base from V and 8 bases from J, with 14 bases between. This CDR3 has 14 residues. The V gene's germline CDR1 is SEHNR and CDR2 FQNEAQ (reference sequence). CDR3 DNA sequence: TGTGCCAGCAGCTTAGGTGGGGCGGGGCGCGGCTACACCTTC. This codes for CASSLGGAGRGYTF.

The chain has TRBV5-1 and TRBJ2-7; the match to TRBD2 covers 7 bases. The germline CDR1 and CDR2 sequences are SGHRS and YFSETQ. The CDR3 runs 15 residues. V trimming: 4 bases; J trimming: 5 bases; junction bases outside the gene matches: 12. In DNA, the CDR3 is TGCGCCAGCAGCCATTCGGGCGGGAGACTCAACGAGCAGTACTTC. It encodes CASSHSGGRLNEQYF. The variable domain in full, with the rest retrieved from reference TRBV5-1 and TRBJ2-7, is KAGVTQTPRYLIKTRGQQVTLSCSPISGHRSVSWYQQTPGQGLQFLFEYFSETQRNKGNFPGRFSGRQFSNSRSEMNVSTLELGDSALYLCASSHSGGRLNEQYFGPGTRLTVT.

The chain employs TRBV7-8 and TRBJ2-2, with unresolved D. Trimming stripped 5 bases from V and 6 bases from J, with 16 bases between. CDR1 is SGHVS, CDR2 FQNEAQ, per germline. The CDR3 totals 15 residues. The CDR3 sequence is CASSPYLSAAGELFF. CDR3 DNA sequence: TGTGCCAGCAGCCCGTACTTGTCTGCGGCCGGGGAGCTGTTTTTT.

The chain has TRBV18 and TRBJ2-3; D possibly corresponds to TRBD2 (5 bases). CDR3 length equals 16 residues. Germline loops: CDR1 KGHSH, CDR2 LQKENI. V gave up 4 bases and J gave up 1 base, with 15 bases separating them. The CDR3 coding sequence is TGTGCCAGCTCACTTGAAACCAGCGGAGGCACAGATACGCAGTATTTT. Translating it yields CASSLETSGGTDTQYF.

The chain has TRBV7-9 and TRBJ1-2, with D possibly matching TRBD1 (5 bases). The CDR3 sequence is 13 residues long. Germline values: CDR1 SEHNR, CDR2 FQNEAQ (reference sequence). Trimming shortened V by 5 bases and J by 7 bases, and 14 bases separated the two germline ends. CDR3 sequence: CASSIRDAVGYTF. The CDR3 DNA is TGTGCCAGCAGCATCAGGGATGCGGTTGGCTACACCTTC.

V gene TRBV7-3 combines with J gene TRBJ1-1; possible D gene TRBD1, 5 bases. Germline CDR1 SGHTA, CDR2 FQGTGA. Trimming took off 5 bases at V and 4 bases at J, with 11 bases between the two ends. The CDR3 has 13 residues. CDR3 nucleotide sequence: TGTGCCAGCAGCGCCGGGGGTGGCACTGAAGCTTTCTTT. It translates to CASSAGGGTEAFF.

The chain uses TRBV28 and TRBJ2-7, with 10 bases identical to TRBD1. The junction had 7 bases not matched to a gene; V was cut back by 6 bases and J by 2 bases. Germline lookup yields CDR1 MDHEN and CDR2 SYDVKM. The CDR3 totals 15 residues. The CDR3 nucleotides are TGTGCCAGCAGATCGGACAGGGGGTCTCCCTACGAGCAGTACTTC. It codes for CASRSDRGSPYEQYF.

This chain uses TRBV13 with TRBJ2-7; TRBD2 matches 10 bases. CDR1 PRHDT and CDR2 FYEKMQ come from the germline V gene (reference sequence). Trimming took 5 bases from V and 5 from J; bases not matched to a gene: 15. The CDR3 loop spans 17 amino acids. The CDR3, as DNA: TGTGCCAGCAGCCCGATGGGCCTAGCGGGAGCGAAAAACGAGCAGTACTTC. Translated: CASSPMGLAGAKNEQYF.

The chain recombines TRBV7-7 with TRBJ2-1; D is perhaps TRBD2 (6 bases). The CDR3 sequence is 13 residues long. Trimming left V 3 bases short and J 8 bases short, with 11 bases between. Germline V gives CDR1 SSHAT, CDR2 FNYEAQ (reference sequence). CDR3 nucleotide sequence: TGTGCCAGCAGCTTGGCCGGGAGCTATGAGCAGTTCTTC. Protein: CASSLAGSYEQFF.

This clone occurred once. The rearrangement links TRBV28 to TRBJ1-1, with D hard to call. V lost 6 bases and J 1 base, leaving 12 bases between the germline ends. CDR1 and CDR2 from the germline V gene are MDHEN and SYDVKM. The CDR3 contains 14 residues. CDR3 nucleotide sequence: TGTGCCAGCAGCCGCAGGCGCTGGAACACTGAAGCTTTCTTT. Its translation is CASSRRRWNTEAFF.

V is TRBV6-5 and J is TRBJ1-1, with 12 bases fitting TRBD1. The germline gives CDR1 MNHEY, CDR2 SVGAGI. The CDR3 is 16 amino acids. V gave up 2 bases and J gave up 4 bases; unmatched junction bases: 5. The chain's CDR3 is CASSYGTGGWSTEAFF. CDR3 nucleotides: TGTGCCAGCAGTTACGGGACAGGGGGCTGGAGCACTGAAGCTTTCTTT.

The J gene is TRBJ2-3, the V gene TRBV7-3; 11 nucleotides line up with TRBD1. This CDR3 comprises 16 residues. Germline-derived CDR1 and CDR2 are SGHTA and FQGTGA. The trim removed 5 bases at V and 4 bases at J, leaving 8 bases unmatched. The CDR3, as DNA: TGTGCCAGCAGCACCGGACAGGGGGCGTTGGCAGATACGCAGTATTTT. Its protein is CASSTGQGALADTQYF.

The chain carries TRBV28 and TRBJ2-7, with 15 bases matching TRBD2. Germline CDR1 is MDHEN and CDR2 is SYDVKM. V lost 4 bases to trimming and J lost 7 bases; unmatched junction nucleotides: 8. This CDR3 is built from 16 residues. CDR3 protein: CASSSPFGTSGREQYF. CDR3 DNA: TGTGCCAGCAGTTCGCCCTTCGGGACTAGCGGGAGGGAGCAGTACTTC.

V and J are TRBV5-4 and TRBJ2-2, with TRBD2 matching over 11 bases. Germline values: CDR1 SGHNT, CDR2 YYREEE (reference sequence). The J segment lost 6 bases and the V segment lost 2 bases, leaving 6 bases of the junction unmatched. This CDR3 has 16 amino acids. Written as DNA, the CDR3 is TGTGCCAGCAGCTTCACTAGCGGGAGAATATCCGGGGAGCTGTTTTTT. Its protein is CASSFTSGRISGELFF.

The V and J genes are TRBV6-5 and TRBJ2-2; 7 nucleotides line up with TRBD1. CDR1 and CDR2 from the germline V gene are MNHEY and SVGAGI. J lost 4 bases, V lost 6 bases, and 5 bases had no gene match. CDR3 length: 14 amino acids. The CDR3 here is CASREQGTTGELFF. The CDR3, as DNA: TGTGCCAGCAGGGAACAGGGGACCACCGGGGAGCTGTTTTTT.